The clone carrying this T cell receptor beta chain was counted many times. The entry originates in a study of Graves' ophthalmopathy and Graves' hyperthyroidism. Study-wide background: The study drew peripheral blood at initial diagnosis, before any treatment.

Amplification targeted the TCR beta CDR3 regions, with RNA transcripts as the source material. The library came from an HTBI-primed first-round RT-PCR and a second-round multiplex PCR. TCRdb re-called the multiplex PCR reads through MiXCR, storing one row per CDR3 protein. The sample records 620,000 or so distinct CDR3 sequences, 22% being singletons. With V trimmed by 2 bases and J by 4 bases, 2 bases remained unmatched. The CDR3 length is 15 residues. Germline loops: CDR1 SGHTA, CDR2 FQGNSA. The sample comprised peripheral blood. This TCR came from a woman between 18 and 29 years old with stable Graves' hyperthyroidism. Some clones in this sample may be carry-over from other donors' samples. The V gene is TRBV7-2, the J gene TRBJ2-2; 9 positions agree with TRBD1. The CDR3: CASSLNRGRTGELFF. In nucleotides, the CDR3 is TGTGCCAGCAGCTTAAACAGGGGGCGCACCGGGGAGCTGTTTTTT.